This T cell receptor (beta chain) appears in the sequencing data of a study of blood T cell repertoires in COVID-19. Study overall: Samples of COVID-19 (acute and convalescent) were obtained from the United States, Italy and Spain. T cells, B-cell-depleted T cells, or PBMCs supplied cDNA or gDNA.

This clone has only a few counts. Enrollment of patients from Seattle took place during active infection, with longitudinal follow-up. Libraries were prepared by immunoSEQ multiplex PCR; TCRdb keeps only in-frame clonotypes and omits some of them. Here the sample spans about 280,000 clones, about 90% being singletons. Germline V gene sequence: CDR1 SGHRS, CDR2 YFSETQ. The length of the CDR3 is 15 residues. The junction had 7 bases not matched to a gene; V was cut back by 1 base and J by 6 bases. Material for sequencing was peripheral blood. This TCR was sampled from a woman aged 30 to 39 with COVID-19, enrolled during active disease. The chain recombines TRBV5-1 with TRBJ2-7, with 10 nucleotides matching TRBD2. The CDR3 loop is CASSLMLAGELEQYF. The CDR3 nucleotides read TGCGCCAGCAGCTTGATGCTAGCGGGAGAACTCGAGCAGTACTTC. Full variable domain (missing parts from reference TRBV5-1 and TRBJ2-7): KAGVTQTPRYLIKTRGQQVTLSCSPISGHRSVSWYQQTPGQGLQFLFEYFSETQRNKGNFPGRFSGRQFSNSRSEMNVSTLELGDSALYLCASSLMLAGELEQYFGPGTRLTVT.